The present entry profiles one T cell receptor beta chain with its context. Its cognate antigen is unknown. The sample is drawn from a study of shared clonotypes between healthy human individuals. The wider study: Each donor's CD8 memory used one plate, CD8 naive two, each CD4 subset three.

Per germline, CDR1 SGHDT and CDR2 YYEEEE. Losses at the gene ends were 3 bases for V and 3 bases for J; bases not matched to a gene: 7. This CDR3 has 16 amino acids. CD4+ cell separation produced CD45RA+ naive and CD45RA-negative memory subsets. The repertoire was sequenced with immunoSEQ multiplex PCR; TCRdb's copy has only in-frame clones and lacks some. The sample contains about 360,000 clones, more than 60% of which appear only once. The study's findings and limits: Shared clonotypes: 4.5% to 5% naive CD4, around 3.5% naive CD8, less than 2.5% memory CD4, 0.4% to 0.45% memory CD8.

This receptor was taken from a man aged 30 to 39 in good health. What was sequenced was memory CD4+ T cells sorted from blood. As for subset: CD45RA-negative fraction. This chain uses TRBV5-6 with TRBJ1-1; TRBD1 matches at 11 bases. CDR3 region: CASSSRDRGTHTEAFF. The CDR3 DNA is TGTGCCAGCAGCTCACGGGACAGGGGGACCCACACTGAAGCTTTCTTT.